This T cell receptor (beta chain) was identified in a study of T-cell memory formation after mild COVID-19 (dated by TCRdb to 2020 to 2022). Background for the entire study: Most TCR sequence clusters were specific to one of the two donors. In a couple of donors, T-cell clones that expanded and contracted after mild COVID-19 were tracked by sequencing TCRalpha and TCRbeta repertoires over time. The cohort comprised two young, previously healthy adult volunteers, one female and one male.

The run used an Illumina NovaSeq 6000. TCRalpha and TCRbeta cDNA libraries were built by 5'RACE with constant-segment primers, adding sample barcodes and unique molecular identifiers. RNA was extracted from every sample with Trizol reagent. The libraries were amplified in two PCR steps, and the second step added a second sample barcode and Illumina TruSeq adapters. Sequencing of libraries was performed on an Illumina NovaSeq with 2 x 150 bp paired-end reads. As for how the authors treated the data: Reads were demultiplexed and collapsed into UMI-guided consensus sequences with migec v1.2.7. Using mixcr v2.1.11, UMI consensuses were aligned to TRA and TRB V and J templates and then assembled into clonotypes. A clonotype was counted as expanded or contracted only if both edgeR and NoisET called the change significant, with noise models trained on biological replicates. For edgeR calls, a false discovery rate-adjusted p below 0.01 and a log2 fold-change threshold of 1 were applied. PCA with hierarchical clustering of max-normalized trajectories of the 1000 most abundant clonotypes was used as exploratory dynamics analysis. The CD4 or CD8 phenotype of responding clones was assigned using the separately sequenced CD4+ and CD8+ repertoires. TCRdb reran the public reads through fastp at Q25 and MiXCR, keeping productive beta chains. When rows share a CDR3 protein, they turn into one entry using the most common DNA and genes. It is TCRdb's table, rather than the study itself, that gives the V and J calls and clone size. This sample holds some 160,000 distinct CDR3 sequences; roughly 30% were observed only once. Jointly, the top ten make up about 12% of the sample.

This clonotype has more than one count but fewer than ten. Its antigen is unknown. Base quality data are lacking; no much larger clone is found one base away. Findings and caveats that apply to the study as a whole: Only a couple of mild cases were covered by the study, and larger cohorts that include severe cases with pre-infection samples were considered necessary. Balanced CD4/CD8 phenotypes were observed for clones contracting from day 15 to 85, whereas a bias towards CD4+ was observed for a second wave of clones expanding from day 15 to 37. Contracting CD4+ clones were located mainly in the CM and EM memory subsets, whereas CD8+ clones were found to be enriched in EMRA. SARS-CoV-2 specificity of the second-wave clones peaking on day 37 was not confirmed. The detection of some responding clones in pre-infection memory suggests that pre-existing cross-reactive memory T cells joined the SARS-CoV-2 response.

V and J lose 5 bases and 6 bases, and a span of 16 bases separates them. From the cysteine through the phenylalanine, the CDR3 covers 14 amino acids. Just the 42-base CDR3 DNA is kept, in frame starting at base 1. In the germline V gene (reference sequence), CDR1 corresponds to LNHDA and CDR2 to SQIVND. PBMCs were isolated by Ficoll-Paque density gradient centrifugation. The rearranged chain carries TRBV19 and TRBJ1-1, with the D gene not clear enough to name. The specimen sequenced was PBMCs or a T cell subset sorted from them (not recorded which). The origin of this receptor is an adult woman who had mild COVID-19 (a few samples of this study predate the infection). The sample titles of this study are shuffled in the database, so cell type and time point are left out; the donor was told from shared clones. The DNA is TGTGCCAGTAGTGTGGCCTCGGGTGTTCCTGAAGCTTTCTTT. This yields the protein CASSVASGVPEAFF.